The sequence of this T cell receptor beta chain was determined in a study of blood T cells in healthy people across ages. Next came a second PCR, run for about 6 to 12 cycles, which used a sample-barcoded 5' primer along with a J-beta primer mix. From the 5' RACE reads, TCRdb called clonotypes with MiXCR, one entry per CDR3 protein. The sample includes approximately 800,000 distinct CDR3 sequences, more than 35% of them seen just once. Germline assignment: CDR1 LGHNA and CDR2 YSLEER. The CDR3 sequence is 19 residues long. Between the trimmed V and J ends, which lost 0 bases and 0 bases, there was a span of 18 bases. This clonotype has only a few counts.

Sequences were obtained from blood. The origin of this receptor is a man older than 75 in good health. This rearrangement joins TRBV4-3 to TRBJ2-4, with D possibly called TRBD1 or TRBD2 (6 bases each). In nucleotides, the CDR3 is TGCGCCAGCAGCCAAGACCCAGAAGGAGGGGGTATAGCCAAAAACATTCAGTACTTC. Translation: CASSQDPEGGGIAKNIQYF.